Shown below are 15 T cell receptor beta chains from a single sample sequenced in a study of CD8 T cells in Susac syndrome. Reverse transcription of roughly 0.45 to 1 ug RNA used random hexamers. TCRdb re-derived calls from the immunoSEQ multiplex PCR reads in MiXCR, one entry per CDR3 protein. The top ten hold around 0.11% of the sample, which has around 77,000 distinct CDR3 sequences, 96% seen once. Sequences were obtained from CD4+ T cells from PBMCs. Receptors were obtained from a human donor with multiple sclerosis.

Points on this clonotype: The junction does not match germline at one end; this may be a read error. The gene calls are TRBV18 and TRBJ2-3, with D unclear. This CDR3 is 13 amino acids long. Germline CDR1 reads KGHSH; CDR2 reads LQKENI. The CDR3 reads CASSPRQVDTQYF. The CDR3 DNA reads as TGCGCCAGCTCACCACGCCAAGTGGATACGCAGTATTTT.

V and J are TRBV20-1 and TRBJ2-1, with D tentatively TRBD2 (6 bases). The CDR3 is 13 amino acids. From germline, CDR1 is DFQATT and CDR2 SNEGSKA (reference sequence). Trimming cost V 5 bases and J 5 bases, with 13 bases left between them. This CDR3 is CSAARDWDNEQFF. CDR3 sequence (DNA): TGCAGTGCTGCCAGGGACTGGGACAATGAGCAGTTCTTC.

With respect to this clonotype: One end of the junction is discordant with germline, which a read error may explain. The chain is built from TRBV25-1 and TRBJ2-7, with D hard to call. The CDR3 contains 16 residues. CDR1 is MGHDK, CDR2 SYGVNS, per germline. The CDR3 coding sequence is TGTGCCAGCAGTGGGGCACCAAAGGCCTCCTCCCACGAGCAGTACTTC. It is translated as CASSGAPKASSHEQYF.

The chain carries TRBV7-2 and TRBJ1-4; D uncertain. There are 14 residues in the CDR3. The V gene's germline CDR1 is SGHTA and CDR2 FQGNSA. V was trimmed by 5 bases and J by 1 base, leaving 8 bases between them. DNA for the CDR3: TGTGCCAGCAGCGCAAGCCGAACTAATGAAAAACTGTTTTTT. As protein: CASSASRTNEKLFF.

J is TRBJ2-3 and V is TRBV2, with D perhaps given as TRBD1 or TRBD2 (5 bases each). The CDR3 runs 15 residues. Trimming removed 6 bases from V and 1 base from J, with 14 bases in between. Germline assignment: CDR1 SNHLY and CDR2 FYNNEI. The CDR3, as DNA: TGTGCCAGCAGGAAGAGGGGTTTTGGCACAGATACGCAGTATTTT. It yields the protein CASRKRGFGTDTQYF.

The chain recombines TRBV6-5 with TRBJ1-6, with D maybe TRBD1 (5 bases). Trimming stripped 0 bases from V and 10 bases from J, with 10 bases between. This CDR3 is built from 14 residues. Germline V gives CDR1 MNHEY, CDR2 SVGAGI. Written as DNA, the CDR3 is TGTGCCAGCAGTTACTCGAAAAGGGACTCACCCCTCCACTTT. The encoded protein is CASSYSKRDSPLHF.

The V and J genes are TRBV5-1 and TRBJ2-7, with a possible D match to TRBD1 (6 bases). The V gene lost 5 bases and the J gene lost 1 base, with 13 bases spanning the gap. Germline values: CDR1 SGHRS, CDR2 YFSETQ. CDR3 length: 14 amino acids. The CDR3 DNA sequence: TGCGCCAGCAGGACGACAGGCGATTCCTACGAGCAGTACTTC. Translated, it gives CASRTTGDSYEQYF.

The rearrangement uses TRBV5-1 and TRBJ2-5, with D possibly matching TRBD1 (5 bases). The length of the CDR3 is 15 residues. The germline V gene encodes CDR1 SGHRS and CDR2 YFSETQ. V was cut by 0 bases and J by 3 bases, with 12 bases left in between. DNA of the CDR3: TGCGCCAGCAGCTTGGTAGCTGGCAGGGAAGAGACCCAGTACTTC. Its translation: CASSLVAGREETQYF.

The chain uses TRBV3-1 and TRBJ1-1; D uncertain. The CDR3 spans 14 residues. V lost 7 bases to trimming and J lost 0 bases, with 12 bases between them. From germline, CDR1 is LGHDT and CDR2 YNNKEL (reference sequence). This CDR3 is CASTRGRMNTEAFF. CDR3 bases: TGTGCCAGCACCCGAGGGCGCATGAACACTGAAGCTTTCTTT.

CDR3 sequence (DNA): TGCAGCGTGTCGTCAAATGAGCAGTTCTTC. It yields the protein CSVSSNEQFF. J is TRBJ2-1 and V is TRBV29-1; D is undetermined. This CDR3 is 10 amino acids long. The germline V and J ends were trimmed by 6 bases and 7 bases, with 7 bases remaining between them. CDR1 is SQVTM, CDR2 ANQGSEA, per germline.

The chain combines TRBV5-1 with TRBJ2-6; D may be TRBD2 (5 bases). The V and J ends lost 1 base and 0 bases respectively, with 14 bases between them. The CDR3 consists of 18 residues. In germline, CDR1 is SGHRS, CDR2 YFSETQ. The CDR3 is CASSLSGMAYSGANVLTF. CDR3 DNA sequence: TGCGCCAGCAGCTTGTCGGGGATGGCCTACTCTGGGGCCAACGTCCTGACTTTC.

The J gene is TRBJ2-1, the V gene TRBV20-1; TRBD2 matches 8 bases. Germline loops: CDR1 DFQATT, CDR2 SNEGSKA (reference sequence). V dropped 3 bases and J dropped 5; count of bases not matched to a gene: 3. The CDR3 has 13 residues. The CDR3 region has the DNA TGCAGTGCTAGTACTAGCGGACACAATGAGCAGTTCTTC. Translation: CSASTSGHNEQFF.

The CDR3 DNA sequence: TGTGCCAGCAGCAGGCCCCGGGGCGCGGGGGAGACCCAGTACTTC. This encodes CASSRPRGAGETQYF. The V and J genes are TRBV5-6 and TRBJ2-5; a weak D match, TRBD2 (6 bases). The germline V gene encodes CDR1 SGHDT and CDR2 YYEEEE. The CDR3 is made up of 15 amino acids. V was cut by 4 bases and J by 5 bases, with 18 bases left in between.

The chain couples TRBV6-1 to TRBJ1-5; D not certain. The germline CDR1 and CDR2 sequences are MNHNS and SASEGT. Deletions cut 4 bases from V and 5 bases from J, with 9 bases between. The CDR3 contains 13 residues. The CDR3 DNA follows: TGTGCCAGCAGTGGCGACCGCGATCAGCCCCAGCATTTT. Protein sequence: CASSGDRDQPQHF.

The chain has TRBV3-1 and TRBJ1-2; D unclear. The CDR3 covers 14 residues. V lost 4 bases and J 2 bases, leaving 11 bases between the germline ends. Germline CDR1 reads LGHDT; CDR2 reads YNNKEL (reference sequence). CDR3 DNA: TGTGCCAGCAGCCCCTCCGGCCAGAACTATGGCTACACCTTC. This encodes CASSPSGQNYGYTF. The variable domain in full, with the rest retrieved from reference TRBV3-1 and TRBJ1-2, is DTAVSQTPKYLVTQMGNDKSIKCEQNLGHDTMYWYKQDSKKFLKIMFSYNNKELIINETVPNRFSPKSPDKAHLNLHINSLELGDSAVYFCASSPSGQNYGYTFGSGTRLTVV.